Below are 24 T cell receptor beta chains sequenced from a single sample in a study of blood T cell repertoires in COVID-19. Profiled with immunoSEQ multiplex PCR; TCRdb holds only in-frame clones, not every one. The sample holds 72,000 or so clones, approximately 80% seen once. The sequencing sample was made of peripheral blood. All receptors come from a man older than 75 with active COVID-19.

This sequence joins TRBV6-5 and TRBJ1-2; 12 bases line up with TRBD1. V lost 8 bases to trimming and J lost 4 bases; unmatched junction nucleotides: 8. The CDR3 runs to 15 residues. Germline CDR1 reads MNHEY; CDR2 reads SVGAGI. DNA for the CDR3: TGTGCCAGCGGGACAGGGGGCAGGCTTGGCTATGGCTACACCTTC. This translates into CASGTGGRLGYGYTF.

This clone was seen only once. CDR3 loop: CASSLNSPRVSSYNEQFF. The DNA of the CDR3 is TGTGCCAGCAGCTTGAACTCCCCCCGCGTAAGCTCCTACAATGAGCAGTTCTTC. V usage is TRBV7-3 and J usage is TRBJ2-1; D remains ambiguous. In germline, CDR1 is SGHTA, CDR2 FQGTGA. V dropped 3 bases and J dropped 0 bases, with 18 bases sitting between them. CDR3 length equals 18 residues.

V and J are TRBV6-1 and TRBJ1-2; D call uncertain. V gave up 1 base and J gave up 1 base, with 16 bases separating them. This CDR3 spans 17 amino acids. The germline V gene has CDR1 MNHNS and CDR2 SASEGT. CDR3 in amino acids: CASSEERLRPINYGYTF. As DNA, the CDR3 is TGTGCCAGCAGTGAAGAGAGGTTGAGGCCGATTAACTATGGCTACACCTTC.

This sequence joins TRBV7-6 and TRBJ1-3, with D possibly TRBD1 on 5 matching bases. The CDR3 spans 16 residues. Germline V gives CDR1 SGHVS, CDR2 FNYEAQ. The V gene lost 1 base and the J gene lost 0 bases, with 10 bases spanning the gap. CDR3 residues: CASSLGQLLSGNTIYF. CDR3 DNA sequence: TGTGCCAGCAGCTTAGGACAGTTGCTCTCTGGAAACACCATATATTTT.

The chain is built from TRBV29-1 and TRBJ2-3, with 7 bases that match TRBD1. Germline CDR1 is SQVTM and CDR2 is ANQGSEA. The length of the CDR3 is 13 residues. V dropped 7 bases and J dropped 4; count of bases not matched to a gene: 8. The CDR3 here is CSALTGFSDTQYF. DNA of the CDR3: TGCAGCGCTCTGACAGGGTTTTCAGATACGCAGTATTTT.

The chain's CDR3 is CASSRDSSNEQFF. The CDR3 DNA sequence: TGCGCCAGCAGTAGGGACTCTAGCAATGAGCAGTTCTTC. The rearrangement links TRBV5-1 to TRBJ2-1, with a weak D call TRBD2 (6 bases). Trimming shortened V by 5 bases and J by 6 bases, and 12 bases separated the two germline ends. Germline-derived CDR1 and CDR2 are SGHRS and YFSETQ. There are 13 residues in the CDR3.

This clone was counted a single time. V and J are TRBV5-6 and TRBJ2-1, with TRBD2 matching 15 bases. The CDR3 loop spans 18 amino acids. Germline assignment: CDR1 SGHDT and CDR2 YYEEEE. Germline trimming cut 3 bases from V and 2 bases from J; bases unmatched to any gene: 6. This chain's CDR3 is CASSSRTSGRAPYNEQFF. CDR3 in DNA: TGTGCCAGCAGCTCCCGGACTAGCGGGAGGGCACCCTACAATGAGCAGTTCTTC. Filled out from reference TRBV5-6 and TRBJ2-1, the complete variable domain reads DAGVTQSPTHLIKTRGQQVTLRCSPKSGHDTVSWYQQALGQGPQFIFQYYEEEERQRGNFPDRFSGHQFPNYSSELNVNALLLGDSALYLCASSSRTSGRAPYNEQFFGPGTRLTVL.

This chain joins TRBV28 and TRBJ2-7; no firm D call. V lost 5 bases, J lost 7 bases, and 21 bases lay in between. The CDR3 has 15 amino acids. The germline V gene encodes CDR1 MDHEN and CDR2 SYDVKM. In nucleotides, the CDR3 is TGTGCCAGCAGTATTCCGGGTCCTAATTCTGGTGAGCAGTACTTC. Protein sequence: CASSIPGPNSGEQYF.

The gene calls are TRBV19 and TRBJ2-1; a possible D gene is TRBD2 (5 bases). CDR1 is LNHDA, CDR2 SQIVND, per germline (reference sequence). This CDR3 is built from 16 residues. Trimming pared 1 base from V and 0 bases from J, leaving 10 bases between. The CDR3 protein is CASSIVSGSSYNEQFF. CDR3 in DNA: TGTGCCAGTAGTATAGTCAGTGGGAGCTCCTACAATGAGCAGTTCTTC.

This clone was recorded only once. The V and J genes are TRBV5-1 and TRBJ1-1; 8 positions agree with TRBD1. The CDR3 is made up of 14 amino acids. Trimming took 4 bases from V and 0 from J; bases not matched to a gene: 2. Germline V CDR1 and CDR2: SGHRS, YFSETQ. CDR3 sequence (DNA): TGCGCCAGCAGCATGGGACAGGTGAACACTGAAGCTTTCTTT. It codes for CASSMGQVNTEAFF.

This chain uses TRBV9 with TRBJ2-1; 11 bases line up with TRBD2. V shed 0 bases and J 6 bases; nucleotides not matched to a gene: 5. CDR3 length: 16 residues. Germline CDR1 reads SGDLS; CDR2 reads YYNGEE. CDR3 region: CASSVAGTSGVNEQFF. The CDR3, as DNA: TGTGCCAGCAGCGTAGCCGGGACTAGCGGCGTCAATGAGCAGTTCTTC.

The CDR3 DNA is TGTGCCAGCAGCCCAGACATAAATCAGCCCCAGCATTTT. It encodes CASSPDINQPQHF. The rearrangement links TRBV7-8 to TRBJ1-5; D not resolved. There are 13 residues in the CDR3. Germline loops: CDR1 SGHVS, CDR2 FQNEAQ. Between the trimmed V and J ends, which lost 5 bases and 4 bases, there was a span of 9 bases.

The chain carries TRBV6-5 and TRBJ1-2, with 7 bases lining up with TRBD1. This CDR3 spans 14 amino acids. Germline loops: CDR1 MNHEY, CDR2 SVGAGI. With 2 bases clipped from V and 6 bases from J, the junction kept 6 bases outside the gene matches. CDR3 amino acids: CASSYQGGNHGYTF. CDR3 in DNA: TGTGCCAGCAGTTACCAGGGGGGCAACCATGGCTACACCTTC.

CDR3 coding DNA: TGTGCCAGCAGCCTAAACCCAGGGACAGGTGGTGAAAAACTGTTTTTT. Its translation is CASSLNPGTGGEKLFF. This chain links TRBV7-2 with TRBJ1-4; TRBD1 matches at 8 bases. The CDR3 extends over 16 amino acids. Trimming removed 5 bases from V and 7 bases from J; junction bases left unmatched: 12. In germline, CDR1 is SGHTA, CDR2 FQGNSA.

The J gene is TRBJ1-4, the V gene TRBV9; D remains unclear. Germline V CDR1 and CDR2: SGDLS, YYNGEE. The CDR3 extends over 15 amino acids. Trimming cost V 0 bases and J 2 bases, with 8 bases left between them. The CDR3 is CASSVGGRTNEKLFF. The CDR3 bases are TGTGCCAGCAGCGTAGGCGGTCGGACTAATGAAAAACTGTTTTTT.

This chain joins TRBV7-9 and TRBJ2-7; perhaps TRBD1 as D (5 bases). With 3 bases removed from V and 0 bases from J, the gap between germline ends came to 9 bases. Germline V lookup: CDR1 SEHNR, CDR2 FQNEAQ (reference sequence). The CDR3 has 14 amino acids. The CDR3 DNA reads as TGTGCCAGCAGCTTCAGGGAAAGCTCCTACGAGCAGTACTTC. Encoded protein: CASSFRESSYEQYF.

The gene calls are TRBV7-9 and TRBJ1-6, with TRBD1 matching over 9 bases. The V gene's germline CDR1 is SEHNR and CDR2 FQNEAQ (reference sequence). Trimming cost V 5 bases and J 10 bases; bases outside gene matches: 9. This CDR3 region has 15 residues. Here the CDR3 reads CASSRAGQGASPLHF. CDR3 sequence (DNA): TGTGCCAGCAGCCGGGCGGGACAGGGTGCCTCACCCCTCCACTTT.

V gene TRBV9 combines with J gene TRBJ1-2, with D possibly being TRBD1 (6 bases). Per germline, CDR1 SGDLS and CDR2 YYNGEE. Trimming removed 0 bases from V and 8 bases from J, with 11 bases in between. This CDR3 contains 13 residues. CDR3 in amino acids: CASSVVQGGGYTF. The CDR3 nucleotides are TGTGCCAGCAGCGTAGTACAGGGCGGCGGCTACACCTTC.

This chain joins TRBV28 and TRBJ2-7, with D possibly TRBD2 on 5 matching bases. CDR1 MDHEN and CDR2 SYDVKM come from the germline V gene. This CDR3 comprises 13 residues. V was cut by 6 bases and J by 0 bases, with 9 bases left in between. The CDR3 here is CASRPGISYEQYF. CDR3 sequence (DNA): TGTGCCAGCAGGCCCGGGATCTCCTACGAGCAGTACTTC.

CDR3 amino acids: CASRATGNRYEQYF. The CDR3 DNA sequence: TGTGCCAGCAGGGCAACCGGGAACCGGTACGAGCAGTACTTC. V usage is TRBV28 and J usage is TRBJ2-7, with D maybe TRBD2 (5 bases). Germline V gene sequence: CDR1 MDHEN, CDR2 SYDVKM. There are 14 residues in the CDR3. Deletions cut 6 bases from V and 4 bases from J, with 16 bases between.

This rearrangement joins TRBV2 to TRBJ2-5; TRBD1 matches at 7 bases. The CDR3 runs 15 residues. Germline V gene sequence: CDR1 SNHLY, CDR2 FYNNEI. Losses at the gene ends were 6 bases for V and 5 bases for J; bases not matched to a gene: 12. The DNA for the CDR3 is TGTGCCAGCAGATTACAGGGGAGCACCGCGGAGACCCAGTACTTC. This codes for CASRLQGSTAETQYF.

Only one count was recorded for this clone. The chain couples TRBV7-2 to TRBJ1-4; no clear D. Germline CDR1 and CDR2: SGHTA and FQGNSA. V dropped 1 base and J dropped 4 bases, with 10 bases sitting between them. CDR3 size: 15 residues. This CDR3 is CASSLGSGVNEKLFF. The CDR3 coding sequence is TGTGCCAGCAGCTTAGGGTCCGGGGTTAATGAAAAACTGTTTTTT.

This clone was seen a single time. The V call is TRBV27, the J call TRBJ2-1; tentative D call: TRBD2 (5 bases). The CDR3 covers 15 residues. Trimming removed 3 bases from V and 8 bases from J, with 17 bases in between. Per germline, CDR1 MNHEY and CDR2 SMNVEV (reference sequence). The CDR3 spells CASSLASRGVYEQFF. CDR3 coding DNA: TGTGCCAGCAGTTTGGCCAGCCGGGGTGTGTATGAGCAGTTCTTC.

The V gene is TRBV23-1, the J gene TRBJ2-7; 10 nucleotides align to TRBD1. TRBV23-1 is an ORF, with its function uncertain. V lost 3 bases, J lost 4 bases, and 6 bases stayed unmatched. This CDR3 is 15 amino acids long. CDR3 region: CASSHRDRGRYEQYF. Here the CDR3 DNA reads TGCGCCAGCAGTCACCGGGACAGGGGAAGGTACGAGCAGTACTTC.